The source of this TCR beta chain is a study of T cells in Graves' hyperthyroidism and ophthalmopathy. It was RNA transcripts that yielded the amplified TCR beta CDR3 regions. First-round RT-PCR targeting the TCR CDR3 was performed with the HTBI primer set. TCRdb re-derived calls from the multiplex PCR reads in MiXCR, one entry per CDR3 protein. This sample yields hundreds of thousands of distinct CDR3 sequences, of which approximately 17% are seen a single time; approximately 15% belongs to the top ten. The sample taken for sequencing was blood. The TCR sequence derives from a woman younger than 30 with Graves' ophthalmopathy.

The chain's CDR3 is CASSPGSSRPNTEAFF. In DNA, the CDR3 is TGCGCCAGCAGCCCGGGCTCCAGCAGACCGAACACTGAAGCTTTCTTT. The chain combines TRBV4-3 with TRBJ1-1, with D hard to call. This CDR3 is 16 amino acids long. V lost 4 bases and J lost 1, with 16 bases in between. Germline CDR1 reads LGHNA; CDR2 reads YSLEER.